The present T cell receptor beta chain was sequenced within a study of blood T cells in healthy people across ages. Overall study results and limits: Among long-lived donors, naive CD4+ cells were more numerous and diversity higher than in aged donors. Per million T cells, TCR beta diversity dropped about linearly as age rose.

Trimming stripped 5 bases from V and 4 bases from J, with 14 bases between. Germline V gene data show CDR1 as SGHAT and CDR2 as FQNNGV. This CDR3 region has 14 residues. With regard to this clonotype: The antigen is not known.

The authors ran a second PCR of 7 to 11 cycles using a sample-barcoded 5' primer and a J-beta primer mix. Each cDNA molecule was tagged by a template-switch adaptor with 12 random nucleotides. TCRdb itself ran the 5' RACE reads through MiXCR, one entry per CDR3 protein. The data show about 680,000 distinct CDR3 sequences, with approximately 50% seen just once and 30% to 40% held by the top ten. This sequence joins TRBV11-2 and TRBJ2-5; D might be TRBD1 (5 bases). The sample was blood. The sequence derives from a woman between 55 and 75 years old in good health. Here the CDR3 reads CASSQSRRGETQYF. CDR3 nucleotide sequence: TGTGCCAGCAGCCAGTCTAGAAGGGGAGAGACCCAGTACTTC.